A single sample gave rise to the 26 T cell receptor beta chains below, sequenced in a study of OX40 agonist ivuxolimab in advanced cancers. Only in-frame clones appear in the TCRdb table, and some are missing; sequencing was by immunoSEQ multiplex PCR. The table has about 92,000 clones, less than 85% seen once. The sample was CD4+ or CD8+ T cells sorted from blood, taken in a trial of the OX40 agonist ivuxolimab. The receptors here all came from an adult with an advanced solid tumor such as melanoma, head and neck, liver or kidney cancer.

The rearrangement joins TRBV6-1 to TRBJ1-5; 7 nucleotides align to TRBD1. CDR3 length: 13 residues. CDR1 MNHNS and CDR2 SASEGT come from the germline V gene. V dropped 6 bases and J dropped 9; count of bases not matched to a gene: 8. CDR3 in amino acids: CASSGTAKAPQHF. In nucleotides, the CDR3 is TGTGCCAGCAGCGGGACAGCGAAGGCGCCCCAGCATTTT.

This clone was found once. The rearrangement uses TRBV5-1 and TRBJ2-1, with no clear D. The germline V gene encodes CDR1 SGHRS and CDR2 YFSETQ. This CDR3 comprises 13 residues. V lost 4 bases and J 4 bases, leaving 9 bases between the germline ends. The DNA of the CDR3 is TGCGCCAGCAGCCTTGGGCAGTACAATGAGCAGTTCTTC. It translates to CASSLGQYNEQFF.

The chain carries TRBV27 and TRBJ1-1; the D is unclear. CDR1 is MNHEY and CDR2 is SMNVEV in the germline V gene (reference sequence). The CDR3 extends over 15 amino acids. V lost 4 bases, J lost 1 base, and 13 bases lay in between. This chain's CDR3 is CASSSFPTANTEAFF. CDR3 nucleotide sequence: TGTGCCAGCAGTTCATTCCCTACAGCGAACACTGAAGCTTTCTTT.

The chain has TRBV7-8 and TRBJ1-5, with D possibly TRBD1 on 6 matching bases. V shed 0 bases and J shed 3 bases, with 9 bases lying between them. CDR3 length equals 15 residues. Germline assignment: CDR1 SGHVS and CDR2 FQNEAQ. The DNA of the CDR3 is TGTGCCAGCAGCTTAGCGACAGGTCCCAATCAGCCCCAGCATTTT. Its protein is CASSLATGPNQPQHF.

This sequence joins TRBV7-8 and TRBJ2-3, with a weak D call TRBD2 (6 bases). CDR1 and CDR2 from the germline V gene are SGHVS and FQNEAQ. The CDR3 is made up of 15 amino acids. V lost 1 base and J lost 4, with 12 bases in between. CDR3 coding DNA: TGTGCCAGCAGCTTAGGACAGACTAGTCCAGATACGCAGTATTTT. Amino acid sequence: CASSLGQTSPDTQYF. Full variable domain (rest looked up from reference TRBV7-8 and TRBJ2-3): GAGVSQSPRYKVAKRGQDVALRCDPISGHVSLFWYQQALGQGPEFLTYFQNEAQLDKSGLPSDRFFAERPEGSVSTLKIQRTQQEDSAVYLCASSLGQTSPDTQYFGPGTRLTVL.

The chain uses TRBV6-5 and TRBJ1-1; 7 bases fit TRBD1. From germline, CDR1 is MNHEY and CDR2 SVGAGI. The CDR3 loop spans 13 amino acids. The V gene end was trimmed by 5 bases and the J gene end by 4 bases; junction bases not matched to a gene: 4. As DNA, the CDR3 is TGTGCCAGCAGTAACACAGGGGTCACTGAAGCTTTCTTT. Residues: CASSNTGVTEAFF.

This clone was detected only once. The chain combines TRBV2 with TRBJ2-5; no definite D call. The J call is in doubt because the DNA end fits TRBJ2-7 better. Germline V lookup: CDR1 SNHLY, CDR2 FYNNEI. The CDR3 is 12 amino acids. The CDR3 DNA is TGTGCCAGCAGTGACCCACAGTACGAGCAGTACTTC. It encodes CASSDPQYEQYF.

V gene TRBV29-1 combines with J gene TRBJ2-7, with D possibly being TRBD2 (5 bases). Germline V CDR1 and CDR2: SQVTM, ANQGSEA. The CDR3 consists of 14 residues. Trimming stripped 0 bases from V and 4 bases from J, with 13 bases between. The chain's CDR3 is CSVEDRTVEYEQYF. DNA of the CDR3: TGCAGCGTTGAAGATAGGACTGTAGAGTACGAGCAGTACTTC.

V and J are TRBV6-5 and TRBJ1-5; D gene unclear. The CDR3 loop spans 16 amino acids. V dropped 4 bases and J dropped 4 bases, with 17 bases sitting between them. Per germline, CDR1 MNHEY and CDR2 SVGAGI. CDR3 sequence: CASSSTLWGSNQPQHF. The CDR3 DNA sequence: TGTGCCAGCAGTTCCACCCTCTGGGGTTCTAATCAGCCCCAGCATTTT.

The chain combines TRBV9 with TRBJ2-2; 9 positions agree with TRBD2. Germline CDR1 SGDLS, CDR2 YYNGEE. V gave up 1 base and J gave up 4 bases; unmatched junction bases: 5. This CDR3 is 16 amino acids long. Here the CDR3 reads CASSVLAGVGTGELFF. The CDR3 nucleotides are TGTGCCAGCAGCGTATTAGCGGGAGTGGGCACCGGGGAGCTGTTTTTT.

This clone came up once. The chain combines TRBV19 with TRBJ2-1, with D uncertain. The CDR3 runs 11 residues. V lost 4 bases, J lost 2 bases, and 0 bases lay in between. Germline loops: CDR1 LNHDA, CDR2 SQIVND (reference sequence). The CDR3 DNA is TGTGCCAGTAGTACCTACAATGAGCAGTTCTTC. It codes for CASSTYNEQFF.

V and J are TRBV19 and TRBJ1-6; D gene uncertain. The CDR3 covers 14 residues. CDR1 is LNHDA, CDR2 SQIVND, per germline (reference sequence). V gave up 3 bases and J gave up 9 bases, with 12 bases separating them. CDR3 protein: CASSIEGSGSPLHF. For the CDR3, the DNA is TGTGCCAGTAGTATCGAGGGCTCGGGTTCACCCCTCCACTTT.

The chain combines TRBV30 with TRBJ1-1, with D maybe TRBD1 (5 bases). Germline CDR1 and CDR2: GTSNPN and SVGIG (reference sequence). Trimming removed 4 bases from V and 0 bases from J, with 15 bases in between. This CDR3 spans 15 amino acids. In nucleotides, the CDR3 is TGTGCCTGGATTGGACACCGAGAAATGAACACTGAAGCTTTCTTT. Protein sequence: CAWIGHREMNTEAFF.

The chain links TRBV30 to TRBJ1-1; perhaps TRBD1 as D (6 bases). The CDR3 is 18 residues long. Germline V gene sequence: CDR1 GTSNPN, CDR2 SVGIG (reference sequence). Trimming cost V 4 bases and J 0 bases, with 24 bases left between them. This CDR3 is CAWTYQGPVSHMNTEAFF. DNA for the CDR3: TGTGCCTGGACCTACCAGGGGCCAGTATCTCATATGAACACTGAAGCTTTCTTT.

This clone was seen only once. This chain links TRBV7-8 with TRBJ2-5, with D perhaps given as TRBD1 or TRBD2 (5 bases each). The last part of the DNA fits TRBJ2-7 better; the J call may be wrong. This CDR3 has 16 amino acids. Germline CDR1 is SGHVS and CDR2 is FQNEAQ. The DNA for the CDR3 is TGTGCCAGCAACCCTGCCCGGGCCGGGACCACCTACGAGCAGTACTTC. Amino acids: CASNPARAGTTYEQYF.

This chain connects TRBV18 to TRBJ2-4; no firm D call. The V and J ends lost 3 bases and 8 bases respectively, with 11 bases between them. Germline V gives CDR1 KGHSH, CDR2 LQKENI. This CDR3 is 13 amino acids long. The CDR3 loop reads CASSPNPMDIQYF. CDR3 coding DNA: TGTGCCAGCTCACCTAACCCCATGGACATTCAGTACTTC.

The chain joins TRBV6-5 to TRBJ1-1, with TRBD1 matching over 8 bases. CDR3 size: 14 residues. Germline lookup yields CDR1 MNHEY and CDR2 SVGAGI. V shed 2 bases, J shed 1 base, and the junction held 0 bases outside the gene matches. CDR3 DNA: TGTGCCAGCAGTTACGGGACAGGGAACACTGAAGCTTTCTTT. It is translated as CASSYGTGNTEAFF.

This chain connects TRBV7-3 to TRBJ2-2, with 7 bases fitting TRBD1. V shed 2 bases, J shed 2 bases, and the junction held 5 bases outside the gene matches. The CDR3 sequence is 16 residues long. CDR1 and CDR2 (germline): SGHTA, FQGTGA. Here the CDR3 DNA reads TGTGCCAGCAGCTTAGGGACAGCATTTAACACCGGGGAGCTGTTTTTT. It codes for CASSLGTAFNTGELFF.

This clone was detected a few times. Written as DNA, the CDR3 is TGTGCCTGGAGTGGGACAAGGAAGGGCTACACCTTC. Translating it yields CAWSGTRKGYTF. The chain has TRBV30 and TRBJ1-2, with D perhaps TRBD1 (5 bases). The CDR3 runs 12 residues. V was trimmed by 1 base and J by 8 bases, leaving 11 bases between them. The germline V gene encodes CDR1 GTSNPN and CDR2 SVGIG (reference sequence).

The chain couples TRBV7-2 to TRBJ2-7; D is unresolved. This CDR3 is built from 13 residues. The germline gives CDR1 SGHTA, CDR2 FQGNSA. Trimming left V 4 bases short and J 3 bases short, with 10 bases between. In DNA, the CDR3 is TGTGCCAGCAGCTCGGCTGGGCACTACGAGCAGTACTTC. This codes for CASSSAGHYEQYF.

This chain connects TRBV5-6 to TRBJ2-7; TRBD2 aligns across 9 bases. Trimming took 4 bases from V and 4 from J; bases not matched to a gene: 9. Germline lookup yields CDR1 SGHDT and CDR2 YYEEEE. The CDR3 loop spans 15 amino acids. The CDR3 sequence is CASSPAGGGRYEQYF. The CDR3 DNA is TGTGCCAGCAGCCCCGCGGGGGGGGGTAGGTACGAGCAGTACTTC.

V and J are TRBV7-9 and TRBJ1-1; D is perhaps TRBD1 (6 bases). V lost 7 bases and J 13 bases, leaving 16 bases between the germline ends. CDR3 length: 11 residues. The germline gives CDR1 SEHNR, CDR2 FQNEAQ (reference sequence). The CDR3 reads CASTQTGGDFF. The DNA for the CDR3 is TGTGCCAGCACTCAAACCGGGGGCGATTTCTTT.

The chain uses TRBV2 and TRBJ2-1, with 8 bases matching TRBD1. This CDR3 region has 13 residues. The V and J ends lost 6 bases and 7 bases, in that order; junction bases with no gene match: 5. Germline CDR1 is SNHLY and CDR2 is FYNNEI. CDR3 in amino acids: CASSPDRVNEQFF. In nucleotides, the CDR3 is TGTGCCAGCAGCCCGGACAGGGTAAATGAGCAGTTCTTC.

The chain is built from TRBV27 and TRBJ2-4; tentative D call: TRBD2 (6 bases). CDR1 and CDR2 from the germline V gene are MNHEY and SMNVEV (reference sequence). This CDR3 has 15 residues. Trimming removed 3 bases from V and 2 bases from J, with 11 bases in between. The CDR3: CASSLPGAPKNIQYF. CDR3 DNA sequence: TGTGCCAGCAGTTTGCCGGGAGCTCCCAAAAACATTCAGTACTTC.

The chain has TRBV6-5 and TRBJ2-1; 14 bases are a match to TRBD2. V was pared by 6 bases and J by 6 bases, with 4 bases of the junction left unmatched. This CDR3 contains 15 residues. Germline V gene data show CDR1 as MNHEY and CDR2 as SVGAGI. CDR3 coding DNA: TGTGCCAGCAGCCCGGGACTAGCGGGAGCCAATGAGCAGTTCTTC. It codes for CASSPGLAGANEQFF.

The rearrangement joins TRBV29-1 to TRBJ2-7; D call uncertain. The germline V gene encodes CDR1 SQVTM and CDR2 ANQGSEA. V dropped 5 bases and J dropped 0 bases, with 11 bases sitting between them. The CDR3 is 13 amino acids. This CDR3 reads CSVCNNTSYEQYF. CDR3 sequence (DNA): TGCAGCGTTTGTAATAATACCTCCTACGAGCAGTACTTC.